The rows below give T cell receptor beta chains drawn from one sample of a study of neurological immune-mediated disorders. TCRdb reprocessed the 5' RACE reads via MiXCR and lists one record per CDR3 protein. Of roughly 56,000 distinct CDR3 sequences detected, 10% to 12% appear once; the ten largest clones hold 1.5% to 2%. The sequenced sample was PBMCs. The receptors originated from a man aged 60 to 75 in good health. Each CDR3 is given with its conserved first and last residue. Each record gives: CDR3 protein, CDR3 DNA, D gene, J gene, V gene, clone size. A D gene is named only where the DNA matches it firmly. Clone size is stated in some rows and not others, as once, few, many or a class when expanded.

cdr3_aa: CASSLPPTGPYQPQHF
cdr3_nt: TGTGCCAGCAGCCTGCCCCCGACAGGACCCTATCAGCCCCAGCATTTT
d_call: NA
j_call: TRBJ1-5
v_call: TRBV7-2
clone_size: many

cdr3_aa: CSARVTGTGELFF
cdr3_nt: TGCAGTGCTAGAGTGACAGGAACCGGGGAGCTGTTTTTT
d_call: NA
j_call: TRBJ2-2
v_call: TRBV20-1
clone_size: many

cdr3_aa: CASSLEFGGNSYEQYF
cdr3_nt: TGTGCCAGCAGTTTAGAGTTCGGAGGAAACAGCTACGAGCAGTACTTC
d_call: NA
j_call: TRBJ2-7
v_call: TRBV27
clone_size: many

cdr3_aa: CSATRGATGELFF
cdr3_nt: TGCAGCGCCACCAGGGGGGCCACCGGGGAGCTGTTTTTT
d_call: NA
j_call: TRBJ2-2
v_call: TRBV29-1
clone_size: many

cdr3_aa: CASGHLNRGEKLFF
cdr3_nt: TGTGCCAGCGGACATCTAAACAGAGGGGAAAAACTGTTTTTT
d_call: NA
j_call: TRBJ1-4
v_call: TRBV3-1
clone_size: many

cdr3_aa: CSARTGGISYEQYF
cdr3_nt: TGCAGTGCTAGAACAGGGGGTATCTCCTACGAGCAGTACTTC
d_call: TRBD1
j_call: TRBJ2-7
v_call: TRBV20-1
clone_size: many

cdr3_aa: CASSSQGSSNQPQHF
cdr3_nt: TGTGCCAGCAGTTCACAGGGATCCAGCAATCAGCCCCAGCATTTT
d_call: NA
j_call: TRBJ1-5
v_call: TRBV27
clone_size: many

cdr3_aa: CASSLGVGNTEAFF
cdr3_nt: TGTGCCAGCAGTTTAGGGGTAGGCAACACTGAAGCTTTCTTT
d_call: NA
j_call: TRBJ1-1
v_call: TRBV12-3/TRBV12-4
clone_size: many

cdr3_aa: CASRLDSPYGYTF
cdr3_nt: TGTGCCAGCAGACTCGACAGCCCTTATGGCTACACCTTC
d_call: NA
j_call: TRBJ1-2
v_call: TRBV6-2/TRBV6-3
clone_size: many

cdr3_aa: CASSLQGQGGEQFF
cdr3_nt: TGTGCCAGCAGCTTACAGGGACAGGGCGGTGAGCAGTTCTTC
d_call: TRBD1
j_call: TRBJ2-1
v_call: TRBV11-2
clone_size: many

cdr3_aa: CASSQTGTASTDTQYF
cdr3_nt: TGCGCCAGCAGCCAGACTGGGACAGCCAGCACAGATACGCAGTATTTT
d_call: TRBD1
j_call: TRBJ2-3
v_call: TRBV4-3
clone_size: many

cdr3_aa: CAISESVGRTQYF
cdr3_nt: TGTGCCATCAGTGAGTCTGTAGGCCGGACCCAGTACTTC
d_call: NA
j_call: TRBJ2-5
v_call: TRBV10-3
clone_size: few

cdr3_aa: CASSLRGTGDEKLFF
cdr3_nt: TGCGCCAGCAGCTTGCGGGGGACAGGGGATGAAAAACTGTTTTTT
d_call: TRBD1
j_call: TRBJ1-4
v_call: TRBV5-1
clone_size: many

cdr3_aa: CSVSQGNTEAFF
cdr3_nt: TGCAGCGTTTCTCAGGGGAACACTGAAGCTTTCTTT
d_call: NA
j_call: TRBJ1-1
v_call: TRBV29-1
clone_size: many

cdr3_aa: CASKRGSEQNF
cdr3_nt: TGTGCAAGCAAACGCGGGTCCGAGCAGAACTTC
d_call: NA
j_call: TRBJ2-7
v_call: TRBV6-5
clone_size: NA

cdr3_aa: CSVPGVLTDTQYF
cdr3_nt: TGCAGTGTTCCCGGAGTCCTTACAGATACGCAGTATTTT
d_call: NA
j_call: TRBJ2-3
v_call: TRBV20-1
clone_size: medium-sized

cdr3_aa: CASSLALVINQPQHF
cdr3_nt: TGTGCCAGCAGCTTAGCCCTAGTGATCAATCAGCCCCAGCATTTT
d_call: NA
j_call: TRBJ1-5
v_call: TRBV7-2
clone_size: many

cdr3_aa: CASSGGAKETQYF
cdr3_nt: TGCGCCAGCAGCGGGGGGGCGAAGGAGACCCAGTACTTC
d_call: NA
j_call: TRBJ2-5
v_call: TRBV5-1
clone_size: NA

cdr3_aa: CSVEEGGSDEQYF
cdr3_nt: TGCAGCGTTGAAGAGGGGGGATCCGACGAGCAGTACTTC
d_call: NA
j_call: TRBJ2-7
v_call: TRBV29-1
clone_size: many

cdr3_aa: CASSQDPRGEQFF
cdr3_nt: TGCGCCAGCAGCCAAGATCCCCGGGGAGAGCAGTTCTTC
d_call: NA
j_call: TRBJ2-1
v_call: TRBV4-3
clone_size: many

cdr3_aa: CAISESQGTYNSPLHF
cdr3_nt: TGTGCCATCAGTGAGTCTCAGGGCACCTATAATTCACCCCTCCACTTT
d_call: NA
j_call: TRBJ1-6
v_call: TRBV10-3
clone_size: many